The clone carrying this T cell receptor (beta chain) was counted between two and nine times. The antigen is undetermined. This record comes from a study of identical twins. Findings and caveats of the study: Twin sharing of out-of-frame TCR alpha was underestimated by models in monozygotic pairs. For out-of-frame beta sequences, excess twin sharing was weaker. Researchers caution that invariant MAIT and iNKT cells could partly confound zero-insertion analyses. Insertion counts were lower in abundant cord blood beta clonotypes, a trend that memory repertoires did not show.

TCRdb redid the calling of the 5' RACE reads with MiXCR, one entry per CDR3 protein. The repertoire holds fewer than 550,000 distinct CDR3 sequences, with roughly an eighth as singletons. V was trimmed by 6 bases and J by 0 bases, leaving 16 bases between them. This CDR3 has 15 residues. Germline V lookup: CDR1 DFQATT, CDR2 SNEGSKA (reference sequence). A further study also used this sample, focusing on yellow fever vaccine responses in identical twins.

The receptor's source is a young woman in good health. Sequenced: CD4+ T cells sorted from blood. The chain recombines TRBV20-1 with TRBJ2-3; D might be TRBD1 (6 bases). CDR3 residues: CSAIRTATSTDTQYF. In DNA, the CDR3 is TGCAGTGCCATCCGGACAGCAACTAGCACAGATACGCAGTATTTT.